The 15 T cell receptor beta chains below come from one sample, sequenced in a study of shared clonotypes between healthy human individuals (dated by TCRdb to 2020 to 2021). Library generation was performed with the immunoSEQ multiplex PCR assay. Held by TCRdb, this immuneACCESS table contains in-frame sequences only and omits some clones. Under half of the omission traces to an unresolved V gene where checked; the cause of the rest is unknown. This sample has around 650,000 clones in its table, and approximately 96% of those were observed once. 0.095% to 0.13% of the sample is in the top ten clones. CD8 naive samples were CD45RO-negative cells positively selected for CCR7, giving a CD45RA+CCR7+ population that excluded TemRA cells. Sequenced material: naive CD8+ T cells sorted from blood. Taken with the paper, the label for cell subset or site translates to: CD45RA+CCR7+. Receptors were obtained from a woman in her twenties or thirties in good health.

V usage is TRBV5-1 and J usage is TRBJ2-1; D remains ambiguous. CDR3 size: 18 residues. In germline, CDR1 is SGHRS, CDR2 YFSETQ. Trimming cost V 0 bases and J 5 bases, with 21 bases left between them. The CDR3 nucleotides read TGCGCCAGCAGCTTGGCCGGGTGGTCCGGCCTCGGCGACAATGAGCAGTTCTTC. This encodes CASSLAGWSGLGDNEQFF.

A remark on this clone: An end of the junction does not agree with germline; a read error may underlie this. The chain is built from TRBV28 and TRBJ2-7, with D possibly TRBD1 on 6 matching bases. From germline, CDR1 is MDHEN and CDR2 SYDVKM. CDR3 size: 17 residues. The CDR3 protein is CASSLTQRTVLSNEQYF. DNA for the CDR3: TGTGCCAGCAGCCTGACCCAGAGGACAGTCCTCTCCAACGAGCAGTACTTC.

The CDR3 DNA reads TGTGCCAGTAGTTCCCGGGGGGGGCGCTACGAGCAGTACTTC. Its protein product is CASSSRGGRYEQYF. This chain connects TRBV19 to TRBJ2-7; 8 nucleotides align to TRBD2. The J segment lost 3 bases and the V segment lost 5 bases, leaving 6 bases of the junction unmatched. The CDR3 has 14 residues. Per germline, CDR1 LNHDA and CDR2 SQIVND (reference sequence).

The chain is built from TRBV25-1 and TRBJ1-2; D is ambiguous. This CDR3 comprises 17 residues. Looked up from germline, CDR1 is MGHDK and CDR2 is SYGVNS. V lost 4 bases to trimming and J lost 2 bases, with 20 bases between them. The CDR3 coding sequence is TGTGCCAGCAGTGTTGGGGTCGGACCCGGCAGAAACTATGGCTACACCTTC. It specifies CASSVGVGPGRNYGYTF.

This clone was picked up one time. The chain links TRBV2 to TRBJ2-7, with TRBD2 matching 11 bases. The CDR3 is 16 residues long. Germline CDR1 is SNHLY and CDR2 is FYNNEI. Trimming cost V 2 bases and J 4 bases; bases outside gene matches: 7. This CDR3 reads CASSESDSGRAYEQYF. The CDR3 DNA reads TGTGCCAGCAGTGAAAGTGATAGCGGGAGGGCTTACGAGCAGTACTTC.

The V gene is TRBV28, the J gene TRBJ2-3; no firm D call. CDR1 is MDHEN and CDR2 is SYDVKM in the germline V gene. V lost 3 bases, J lost 5 bases, and 18 bases lay in between. The CDR3 totals 16 residues. The CDR3 DNA reads as TGTGCCAGCAGTTTTAGGCCCACCAGGCTAGTAGATACGCAGTATTTT. It codes for CASSFRPTRLVDTQYF.

The chain couples TRBV18 to TRBJ1-2; a weak D match, TRBD1 (6 bases). Trimming removed 3 bases at V and 5 bases at J, with 13 bases between. CDR3 length: 14 amino acids. The germline V gene has CDR1 KGHSH and CDR2 LQKENI. CDR3 amino acids: CASSPAQGGYGYTF. The CDR3 bases are TGTGCCAGCTCACCGGCACAGGGAGGGTATGGCTACACCTTC.

The chain is built from TRBV4-1 and TRBJ2-5; TRBD2 matches at 7 bases. V dropped 1 base and J dropped 5; count of bases not matched to a gene: 4. Per germline, CDR1 MGHRA and CDR2 YSYEKL. The CDR3 totals 14 residues. The CDR3 here is CASSQVGEGETQYF. The CDR3 coding sequence is TGCGCCAGCAGCCAAGTCGGGGAGGGTGAGACCCAGTACTTC.

The chain couples TRBV27 to TRBJ2-1, with a weak D call TRBD2 (6 bases). Germline V gene lookup returns CDR1 MNHEY and CDR2 SMNVEV (reference sequence). CDR3 length equals 15 residues. V lost 6 bases to trimming and J lost 1 base, with 13 bases between them. CDR3 amino acids: CASRLAGSSYNEQFF. The CDR3 DNA sequence: TGTGCCAGCAGATTGGCGGGATCGTCCTACAATGAGCAGTTCTTC.

For this clone: The sample carries other DNA sequences with the same CDR3. V and J are TRBV28 and TRBJ2-5; D may be TRBD2 (6 bases). The J call may be mistaken, given a closer DNA end match to TRBJ2-7. In germline, CDR1 is MDHEN, CDR2 SYDVKM. This CDR3 contains 13 residues. The CDR3 sequence: CASSLTSSYEQYF. CDR3 bases: TGTGCCAGCAGTTTAACTAGCTCTTACGAGCAGTACTTC.

The V gene is TRBV7-6, the J gene TRBJ2-2; 10 nucleotides match TRBD1. Germline values: CDR1 SGHVS, CDR2 FNYEAQ. The trim removed 5 bases at V and 8 bases at J, leaving 11 bases unmatched. The CDR3 has 16 amino acids. CDR3 DNA: TGTGCCAGCAGCCAACCGGGACAGGGGAGCCTGGGGGAGCTGTTTTTT. It specifies CASSQPGQGSLGELFF.

This chain uses TRBV19 with TRBJ2-7; D is undetermined. Germline CDR1 and CDR2: LNHDA and SQIVND (reference sequence). V dropped 6 bases and J dropped 0 bases, with 15 bases sitting between them. The CDR3 consists of 15 residues. The CDR3 reads CASSNRYYTSYEQYF. The DNA for the CDR3 is TGTGCCAGTAGCAACCGTTACTACACCTCCTACGAGCAGTACTTC.

V is TRBV7-9 and J is TRBJ2-3, with unresolved D. The V and J ends lost 3 bases and 2 bases respectively, with 6 bases between them. Per germline, CDR1 SEHNR and CDR2 FQNEAQ (reference sequence). The CDR3 spans 13 residues. CDR3 sequence reads: CASSFPLTDTQYF. The CDR3, as DNA: TGTGCCAGCAGCTTCCCCCTCACAGATACGCAGTATTTT.

This chain uses TRBV13 with TRBJ2-5; 13 bases map to TRBD2. V was pared by 5 bases and J by 1 base, with 4 bases of the junction left unmatched. The CDR3 has 16 residues. Germline values: CDR1 PRHDT, CDR2 FYEKMQ (reference sequence). The CDR3, as DNA: TGTGCCAGCAGCGAGACTAGCGGGAGGACCCAAGAGACCCAGTACTTC. Translating it yields CASSETSGRTQETQYF.

The chain is built from TRBV7-6 and TRBJ2-5; possibly TRBD1 or TRBD2 for D (5 bases each). V lost 1 base and J lost 2, with 11 bases in between. The CDR3 has 15 residues. Looked up from germline, CDR1 is SGHVS and CDR2 is FNYEAQ. The CDR3 DNA follows: TGTGCCAGCAGCTTAGGGATTGGGGGACAAGAGACCCAGTACTTC. Translated, it gives CASSLGIGGQETQYF.